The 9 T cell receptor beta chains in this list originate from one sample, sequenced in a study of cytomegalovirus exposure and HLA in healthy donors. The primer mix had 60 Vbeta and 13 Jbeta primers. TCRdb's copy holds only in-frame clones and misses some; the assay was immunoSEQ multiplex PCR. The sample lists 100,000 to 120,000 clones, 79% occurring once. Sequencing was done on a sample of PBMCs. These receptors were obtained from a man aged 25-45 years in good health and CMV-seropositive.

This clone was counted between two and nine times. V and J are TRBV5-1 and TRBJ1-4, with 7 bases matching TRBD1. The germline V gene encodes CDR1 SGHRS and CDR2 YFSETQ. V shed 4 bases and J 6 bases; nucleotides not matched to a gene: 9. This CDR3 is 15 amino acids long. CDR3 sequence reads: CASSQGQSSDEKLFF. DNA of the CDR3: TGCGCCAGCAGCCAGGGACAGTCGTCGGATGAAAAACTGTTTTTT. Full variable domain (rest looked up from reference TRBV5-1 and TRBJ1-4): KAGVTQTPRYLIKTRGQQVTLSCSPISGHRSVSWYQQTPGQGLQFLFEYFSETQRNKGNFPGRFSGRQFSNSRSEMNVSTLELGDSALYLCASSQGQSSDEKLFFGSGTQLSVL.

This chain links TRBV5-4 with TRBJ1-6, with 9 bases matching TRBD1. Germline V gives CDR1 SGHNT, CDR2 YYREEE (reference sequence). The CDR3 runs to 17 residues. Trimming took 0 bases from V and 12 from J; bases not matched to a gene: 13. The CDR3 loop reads CASSLVGDRARIEPLHF. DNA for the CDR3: TGTGCCAGCAGCTTGGTTGGGGACAGGGCTCGGATAGAACCCCTCCACTTT.

CDR3 sequence reads: CASSLGTGGEQYF. In nucleotides, the CDR3 is TGTGCCAGCAGCTTGGGGACAGGGGGCGAGCAGTACTTC. V is TRBV14 and J is TRBJ2-7, with TRBD1 matching 11 bases. Germline trimming cut 5 bases from V and 6 bases from J; bases unmatched to any gene: 3. Per germline, CDR1 SGHDN and CDR2 FVKESK. This CDR3 comprises 13 residues.

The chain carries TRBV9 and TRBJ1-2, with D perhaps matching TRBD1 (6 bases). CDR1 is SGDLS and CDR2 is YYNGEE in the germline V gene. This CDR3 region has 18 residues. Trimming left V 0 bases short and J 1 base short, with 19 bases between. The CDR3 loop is CASSVGVGQGPFNYGYTF. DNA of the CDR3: TGTGCCAGCAGCGTAGGCGTAGGGCAGGGGCCTTTTAACTATGGCTACACCTTC.

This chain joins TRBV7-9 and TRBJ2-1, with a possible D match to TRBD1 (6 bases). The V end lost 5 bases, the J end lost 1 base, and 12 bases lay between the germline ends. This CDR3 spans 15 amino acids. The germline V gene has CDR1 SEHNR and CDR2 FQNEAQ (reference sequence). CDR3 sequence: CASSGLDRSYNEQFF. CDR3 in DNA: TGTGCCAGCAGCGGATTAGACAGGTCCTACAATGAGCAGTTCTTC.

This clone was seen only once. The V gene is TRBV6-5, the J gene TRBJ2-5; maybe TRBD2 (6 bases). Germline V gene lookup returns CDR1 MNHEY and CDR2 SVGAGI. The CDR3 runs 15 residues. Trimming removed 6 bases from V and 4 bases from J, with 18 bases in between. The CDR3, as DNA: TGTGCCAGCAGCCCGGGTGGAGGGCAGGGAGAGACCCAGTACTTC. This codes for CASSPGGGQGETQYF.

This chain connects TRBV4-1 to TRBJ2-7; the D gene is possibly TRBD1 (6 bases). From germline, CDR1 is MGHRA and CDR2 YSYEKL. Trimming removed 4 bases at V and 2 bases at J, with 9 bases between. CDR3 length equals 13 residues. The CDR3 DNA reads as TGCGCCAGCAGCCTGGGACAAACCTACGAGCAGTACTTC. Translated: CASSLGQTYEQYF.

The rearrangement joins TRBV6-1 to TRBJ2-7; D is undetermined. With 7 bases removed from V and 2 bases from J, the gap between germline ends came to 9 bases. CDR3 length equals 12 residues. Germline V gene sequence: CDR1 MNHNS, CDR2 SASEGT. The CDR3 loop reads CASTQNTYEQYF. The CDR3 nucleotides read TGTGCCAGCACCCAGAATACCTACGAGCAGTACTTC.

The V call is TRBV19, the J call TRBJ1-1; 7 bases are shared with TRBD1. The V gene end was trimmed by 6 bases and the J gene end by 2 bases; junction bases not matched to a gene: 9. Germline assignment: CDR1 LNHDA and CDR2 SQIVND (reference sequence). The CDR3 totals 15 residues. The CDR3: CASSTPGTDNTEAFF. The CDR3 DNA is TGTGCCAGTAGCACGCCCGGGACAGACAACACTGAAGCTTTCTTT.